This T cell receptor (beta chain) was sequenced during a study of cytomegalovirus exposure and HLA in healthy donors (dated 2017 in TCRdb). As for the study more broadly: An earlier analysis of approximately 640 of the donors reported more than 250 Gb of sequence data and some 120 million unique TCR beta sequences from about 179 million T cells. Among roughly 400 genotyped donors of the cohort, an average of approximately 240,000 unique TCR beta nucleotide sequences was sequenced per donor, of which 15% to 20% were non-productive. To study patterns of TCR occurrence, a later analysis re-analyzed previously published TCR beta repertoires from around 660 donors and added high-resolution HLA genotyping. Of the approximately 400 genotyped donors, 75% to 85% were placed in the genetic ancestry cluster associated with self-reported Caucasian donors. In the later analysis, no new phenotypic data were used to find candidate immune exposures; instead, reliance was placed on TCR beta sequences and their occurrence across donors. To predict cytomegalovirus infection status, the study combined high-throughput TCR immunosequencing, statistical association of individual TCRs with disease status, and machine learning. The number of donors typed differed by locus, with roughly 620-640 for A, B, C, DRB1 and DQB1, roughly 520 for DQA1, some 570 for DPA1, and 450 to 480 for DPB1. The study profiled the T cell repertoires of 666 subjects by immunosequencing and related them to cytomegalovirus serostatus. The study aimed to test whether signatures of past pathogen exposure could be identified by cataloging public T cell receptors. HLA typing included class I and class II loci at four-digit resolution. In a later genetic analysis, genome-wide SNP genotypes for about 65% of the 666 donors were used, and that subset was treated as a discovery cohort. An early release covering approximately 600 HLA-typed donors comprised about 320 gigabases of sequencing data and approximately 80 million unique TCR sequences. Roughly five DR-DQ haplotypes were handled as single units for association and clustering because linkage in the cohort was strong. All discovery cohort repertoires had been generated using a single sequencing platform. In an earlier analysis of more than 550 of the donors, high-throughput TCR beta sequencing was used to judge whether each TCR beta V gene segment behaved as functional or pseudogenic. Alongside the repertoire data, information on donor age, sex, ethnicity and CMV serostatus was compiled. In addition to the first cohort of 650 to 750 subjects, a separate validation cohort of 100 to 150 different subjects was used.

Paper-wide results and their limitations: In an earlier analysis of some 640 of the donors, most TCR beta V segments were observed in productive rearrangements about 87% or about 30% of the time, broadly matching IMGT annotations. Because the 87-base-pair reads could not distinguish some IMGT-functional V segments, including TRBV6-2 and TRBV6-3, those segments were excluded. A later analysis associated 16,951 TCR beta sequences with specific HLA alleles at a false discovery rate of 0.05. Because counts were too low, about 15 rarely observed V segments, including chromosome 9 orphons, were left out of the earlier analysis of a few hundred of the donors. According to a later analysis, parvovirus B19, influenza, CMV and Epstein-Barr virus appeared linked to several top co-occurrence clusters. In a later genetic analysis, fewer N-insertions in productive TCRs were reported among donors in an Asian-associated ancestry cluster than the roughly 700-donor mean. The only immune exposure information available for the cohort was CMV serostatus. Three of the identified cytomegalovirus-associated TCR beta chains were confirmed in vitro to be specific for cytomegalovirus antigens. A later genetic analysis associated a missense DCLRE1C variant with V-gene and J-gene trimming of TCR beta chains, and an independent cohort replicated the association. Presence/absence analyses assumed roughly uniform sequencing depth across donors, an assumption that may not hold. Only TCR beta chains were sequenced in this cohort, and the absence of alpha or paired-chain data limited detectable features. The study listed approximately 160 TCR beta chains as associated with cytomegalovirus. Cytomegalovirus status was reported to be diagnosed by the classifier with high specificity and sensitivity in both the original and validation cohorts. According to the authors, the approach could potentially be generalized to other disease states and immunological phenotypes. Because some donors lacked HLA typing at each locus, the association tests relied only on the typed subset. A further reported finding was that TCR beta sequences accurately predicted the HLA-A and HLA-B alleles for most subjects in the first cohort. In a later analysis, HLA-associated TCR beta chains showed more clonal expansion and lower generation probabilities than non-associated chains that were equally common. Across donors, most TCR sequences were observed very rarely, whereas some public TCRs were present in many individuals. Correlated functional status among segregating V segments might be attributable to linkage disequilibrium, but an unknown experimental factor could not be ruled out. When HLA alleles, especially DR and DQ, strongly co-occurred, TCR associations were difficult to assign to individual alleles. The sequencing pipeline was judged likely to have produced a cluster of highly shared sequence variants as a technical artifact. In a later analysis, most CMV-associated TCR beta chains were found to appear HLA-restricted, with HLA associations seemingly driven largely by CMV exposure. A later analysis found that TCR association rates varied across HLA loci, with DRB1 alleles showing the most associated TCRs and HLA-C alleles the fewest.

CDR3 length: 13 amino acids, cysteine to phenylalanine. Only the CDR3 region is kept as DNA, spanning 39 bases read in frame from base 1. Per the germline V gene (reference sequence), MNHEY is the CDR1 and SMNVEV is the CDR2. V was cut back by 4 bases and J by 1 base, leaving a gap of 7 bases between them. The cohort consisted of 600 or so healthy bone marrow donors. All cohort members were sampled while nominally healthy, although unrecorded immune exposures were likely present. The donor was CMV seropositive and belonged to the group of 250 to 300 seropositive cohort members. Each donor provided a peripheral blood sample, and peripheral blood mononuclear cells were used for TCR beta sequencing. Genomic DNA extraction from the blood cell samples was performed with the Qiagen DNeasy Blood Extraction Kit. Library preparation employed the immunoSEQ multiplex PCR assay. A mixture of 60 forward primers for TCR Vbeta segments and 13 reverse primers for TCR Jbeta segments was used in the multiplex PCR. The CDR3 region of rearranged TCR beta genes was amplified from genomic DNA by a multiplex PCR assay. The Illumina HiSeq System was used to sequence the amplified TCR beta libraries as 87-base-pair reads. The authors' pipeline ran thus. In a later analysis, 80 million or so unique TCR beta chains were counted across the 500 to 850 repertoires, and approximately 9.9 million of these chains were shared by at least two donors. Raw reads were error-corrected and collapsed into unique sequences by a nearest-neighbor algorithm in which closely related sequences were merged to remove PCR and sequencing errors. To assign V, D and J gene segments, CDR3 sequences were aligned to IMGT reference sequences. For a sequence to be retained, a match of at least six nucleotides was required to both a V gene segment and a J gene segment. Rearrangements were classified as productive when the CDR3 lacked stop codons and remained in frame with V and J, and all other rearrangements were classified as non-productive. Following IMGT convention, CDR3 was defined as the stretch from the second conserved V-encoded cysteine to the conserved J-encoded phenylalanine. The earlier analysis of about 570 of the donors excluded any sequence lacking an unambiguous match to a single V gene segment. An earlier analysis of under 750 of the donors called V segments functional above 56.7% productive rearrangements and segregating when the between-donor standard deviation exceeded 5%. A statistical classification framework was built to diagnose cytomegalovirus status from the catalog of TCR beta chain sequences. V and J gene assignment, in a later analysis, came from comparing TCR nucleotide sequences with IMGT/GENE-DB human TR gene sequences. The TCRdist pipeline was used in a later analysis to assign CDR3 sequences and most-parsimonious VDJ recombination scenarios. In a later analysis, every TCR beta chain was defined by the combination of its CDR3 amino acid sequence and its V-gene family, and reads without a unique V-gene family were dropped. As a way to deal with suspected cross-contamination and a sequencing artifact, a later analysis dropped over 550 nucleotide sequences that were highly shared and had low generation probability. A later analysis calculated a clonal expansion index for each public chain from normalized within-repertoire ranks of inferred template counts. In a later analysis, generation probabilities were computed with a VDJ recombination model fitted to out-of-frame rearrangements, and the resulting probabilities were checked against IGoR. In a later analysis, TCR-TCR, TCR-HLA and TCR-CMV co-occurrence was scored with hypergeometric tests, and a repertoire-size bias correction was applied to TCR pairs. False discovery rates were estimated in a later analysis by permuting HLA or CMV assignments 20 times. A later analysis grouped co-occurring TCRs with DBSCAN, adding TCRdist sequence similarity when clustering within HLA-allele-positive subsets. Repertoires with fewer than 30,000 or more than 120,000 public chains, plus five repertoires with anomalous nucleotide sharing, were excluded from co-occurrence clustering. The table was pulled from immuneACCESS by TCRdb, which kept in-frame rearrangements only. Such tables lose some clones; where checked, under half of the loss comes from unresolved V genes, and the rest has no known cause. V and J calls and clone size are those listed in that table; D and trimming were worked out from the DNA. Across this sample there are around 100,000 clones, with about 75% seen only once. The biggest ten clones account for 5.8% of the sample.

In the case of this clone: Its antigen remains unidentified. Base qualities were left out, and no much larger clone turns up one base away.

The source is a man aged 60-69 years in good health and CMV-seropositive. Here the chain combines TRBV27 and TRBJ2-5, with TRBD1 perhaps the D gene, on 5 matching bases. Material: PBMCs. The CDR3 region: CASSWGSQETQYF. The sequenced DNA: TGTGCCAGCAGTTGGGGCAGCCAAGAGACCCAGTACTTC.